These 5 T cell receptor beta chains were sequenced from one sample in a study of blood T cells in healthy people across ages. The second PCR ran roughly 6 to 12 cycles with a sample-barcoded 5' primer and J-beta primers. TCRdb re-derived calls from the 5' RACE reads in MiXCR, one entry per CDR3 protein. The top ten clones hold 15% to 20% of a sample with 650,000 to 1,000,000 distinct CDR3 sequences, around half of them seen once. Sequencing was carried out using blood. The source of these receptors is an older man in good health.

This clonotype was picked up many times. A read error may be the cause here, since a much bigger clone is one base away. The gene calls are TRBV5-1 and TRBJ2-3; TRBD2 agrees at 8 bases. With 5 bases clipped from V and 4 bases from J, the junction kept 9 bases outside the gene matches. The V gene's germline CDR1 is SGHRS and CDR2 YFSETQ. The CDR3 runs to 15 residues. CDR3 residues: CASRYGRAGADTQYF. CDR3 nucleotides: TGCGCCAGCAGATACGGACGAGCGGGAGCAGATACGCAGTATTTT.

The rearrangement joins TRBV9 to TRBJ1-1; no firm D call. Trimming shortened V by 5 bases and J by 0 bases, and 14 bases separated the two germline ends. This CDR3 contains 15 residues. The germline gives CDR1 SGDLS, CDR2 YYNGEE. CDR3 protein: CASSPFLGMNTEAFF. The CDR3 DNA sequence: TGTGCCAGCAGTCCTTTTTTGGGCATGAACACTGAAGCTTTCTTT.

V and J are TRBV20-1 and TRBJ2-4; 8 positions match TRBD1. The tail of the sequence fits TRBJ2-7 better, so the J call may be wrong. Germline values: CDR1 DFQATT, CDR2 SNEGSKA (reference sequence). This CDR3 has 13 amino acids. CDR3 residues: CSAREDRAYEQYF. The CDR3 DNA follows: TGCAGTGCTAGAGAGGACAGGGCCTACGAGCAGTACTTC.

The V call is TRBV2, the J call TRBJ2-1; 8 bases agree with TRBD2. The CDR3 contains 13 residues. Germline CDR1 reads SNHLY; CDR2 reads FYNNEI. Trimming removed 6 bases from V and 6 bases from J; junction bases left unmatched: 4. The CDR3 DNA sequence: TGTGCCAGCAGCGGACTAGCCCTCAATGAGCAGTTCTTC. Protein: CASSGLALNEQFF. Variable domain in full (rest from reference TRBV2 and TRBJ2-1): EPEVTQTPSHQVTQMGQEVILRCVPISNHLYFYWYRQILGQKVEFLVSFYNNEISEKSEIFDDQFSVERPDGSNFTLKIRSTKLEDSAMYFCASSGLALNEQFFGPGTRLTVL.

This clonotype was detected only a few times. In DNA form, the CDR3 reads TGTGCCAGCACCTCGTCTGGGGGGTACCAAGAGACCCAGTACTTC. This translates into CASTSSGGYQETQYF. This sequence joins TRBV6-6 and TRBJ2-5; tentatively, D is TRBD2 (6 bases). CDR1 and CDR2 from the germline V gene are MNHNY and SVGAGI (reference sequence). The CDR3 covers 15 residues. Trimming removed 7 bases at V and 0 bases at J, with 15 bases between.